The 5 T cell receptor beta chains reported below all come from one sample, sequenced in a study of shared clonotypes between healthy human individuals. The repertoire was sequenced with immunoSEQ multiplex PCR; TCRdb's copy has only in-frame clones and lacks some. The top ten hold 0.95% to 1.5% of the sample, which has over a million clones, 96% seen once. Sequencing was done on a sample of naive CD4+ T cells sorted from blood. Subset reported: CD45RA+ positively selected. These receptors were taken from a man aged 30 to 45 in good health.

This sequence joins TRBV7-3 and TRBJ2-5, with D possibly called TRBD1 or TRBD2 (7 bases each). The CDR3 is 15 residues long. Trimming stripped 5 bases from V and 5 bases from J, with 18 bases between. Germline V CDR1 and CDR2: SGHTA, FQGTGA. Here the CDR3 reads CASSRRGGGRETQYF. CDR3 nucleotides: TGTGCCAGCAGCAGAAGGGGAGGGGGCAGGGAGACCCAGTACTTC. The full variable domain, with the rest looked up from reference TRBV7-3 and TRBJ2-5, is GAGVSQTPSNKVTEKGKYVELRCDPISGHTALYWYRQSLGQGPEFLIYFQGTGAADDSGLPNDRFFAVRPEGSVSTLKIQRTERGDSAVYLCASSRRGGGRETQYFGPGTRLLVL.

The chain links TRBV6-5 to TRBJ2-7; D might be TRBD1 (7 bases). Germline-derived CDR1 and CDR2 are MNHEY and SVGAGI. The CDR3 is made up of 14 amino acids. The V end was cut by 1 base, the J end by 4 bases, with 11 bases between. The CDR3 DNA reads TGTGCCAGCAGTTACTTGGAGGGGGCGTACGAGCAGTACTTC. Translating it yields CASSYLEGAYEQYF.

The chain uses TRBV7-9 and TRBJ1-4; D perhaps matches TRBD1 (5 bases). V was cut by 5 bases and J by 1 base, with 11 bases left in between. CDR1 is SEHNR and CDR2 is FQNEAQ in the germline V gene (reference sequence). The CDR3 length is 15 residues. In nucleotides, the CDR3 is TGTGCCAGCAGCACGGGACTTGGAACTAATGAAAAACTGTTTTTT. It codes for CASSTGLGTNEKLFF.

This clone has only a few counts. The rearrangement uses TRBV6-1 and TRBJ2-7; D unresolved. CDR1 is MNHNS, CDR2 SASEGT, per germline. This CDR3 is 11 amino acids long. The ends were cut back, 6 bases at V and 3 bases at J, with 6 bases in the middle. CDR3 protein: CASSLNYEQYF. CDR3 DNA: TGTGCCAGCAGCCTAAACTACGAGCAGTACTTC.

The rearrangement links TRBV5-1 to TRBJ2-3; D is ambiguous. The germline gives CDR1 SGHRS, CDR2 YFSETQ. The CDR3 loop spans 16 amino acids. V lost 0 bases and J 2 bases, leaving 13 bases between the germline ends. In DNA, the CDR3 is TGCGCCAGCAGCTTGGGGCCCATCCGAACCACAGATACGCAGTATTTT. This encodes CASSLGPIRTTDTQYF. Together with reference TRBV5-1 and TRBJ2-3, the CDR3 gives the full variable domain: KAGVTQTPRYLIKTRGQQVTLSCSPISGHRSVSWYQQTPGQGLQFLFEYFSETQRNKGNFPGRFSGRQFSNSRSEMNVSTLELGDSALYLCASSLGPIRTTDTQYFGPGTRLTVL.